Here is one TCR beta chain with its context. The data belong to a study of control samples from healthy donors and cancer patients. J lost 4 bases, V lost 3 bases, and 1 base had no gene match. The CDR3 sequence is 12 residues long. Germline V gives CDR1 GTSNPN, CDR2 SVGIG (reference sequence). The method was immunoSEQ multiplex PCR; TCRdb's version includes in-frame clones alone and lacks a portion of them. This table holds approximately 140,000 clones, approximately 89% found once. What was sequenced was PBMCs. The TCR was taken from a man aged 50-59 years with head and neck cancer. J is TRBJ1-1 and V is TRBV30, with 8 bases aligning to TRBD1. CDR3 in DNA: TGTGCCTGGAGCACAGGGGGCACTGAAGCTTTCTTT. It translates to CAWSTGGTEAFF.